This T cell receptor (beta chain) emerged from a study of cytomegalovirus exposure and HLA in healthy donors. Study results and limitations: Researchers counted roughly 160 TCR beta chains as cytomegalovirus-associated.

A note on this clone: As yet, its antigen is unknown. At one of its ends the junction is not consistent with the germline gene, which may arise from a read error.

Germline V gives CDR1 SEHNR, CDR2 FQNEAQ (reference sequence). CDR3 length: 11 residues. These donors, healthy bone marrow donors, were studied. It was with 60 Vbeta and 13 Jbeta primers that the PCR ran. Per the study methods: Approximately 9.9 million shared chains were among the roughly 78 million unique TCR beta chains that a later analysis counted. Sequencing used immunoSEQ multiplex PCR; TCRdb keeps in-frame clones, though not all of them. D and trimming were read from the DNA, whereas the V and J calls and clone size are those reported in that table. The sample contains 200,000 or so clones, 84% of which appear only once.

The chain uses TRBV7-9 and TRBJ2-7; D gene uncertain. Specimen: PBMCs. The source of this sequence is a boy aged 10-17 years in good health and CMV-seronegative. Here the CDR3 reads CSSSSLYEQYF. The CDR3 nucleotides read TGTTCCAGCAGCTCCCTCTACGAGCAGTACTTC.